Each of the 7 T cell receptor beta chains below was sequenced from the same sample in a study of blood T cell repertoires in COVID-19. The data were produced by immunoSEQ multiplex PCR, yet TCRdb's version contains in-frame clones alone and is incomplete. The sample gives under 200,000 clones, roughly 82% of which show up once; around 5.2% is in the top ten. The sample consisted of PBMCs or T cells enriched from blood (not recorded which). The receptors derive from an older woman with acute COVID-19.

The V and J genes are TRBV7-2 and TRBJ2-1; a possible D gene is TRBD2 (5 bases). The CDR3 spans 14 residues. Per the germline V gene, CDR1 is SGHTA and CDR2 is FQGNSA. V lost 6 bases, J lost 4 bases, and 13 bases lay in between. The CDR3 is CASRRSGDYNEQFF. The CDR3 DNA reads TGTGCCAGCAGAAGGAGCGGAGATTACAATGAGCAGTTCTTC.

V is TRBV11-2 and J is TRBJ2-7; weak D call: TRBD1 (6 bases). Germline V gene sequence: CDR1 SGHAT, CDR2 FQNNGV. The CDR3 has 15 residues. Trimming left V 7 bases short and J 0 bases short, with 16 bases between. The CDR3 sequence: CASIPRGGFSYEQYF. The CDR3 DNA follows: TGTGCCAGCATACCCAGGGGCGGTTTCTCCTACGAGCAGTACTTC.

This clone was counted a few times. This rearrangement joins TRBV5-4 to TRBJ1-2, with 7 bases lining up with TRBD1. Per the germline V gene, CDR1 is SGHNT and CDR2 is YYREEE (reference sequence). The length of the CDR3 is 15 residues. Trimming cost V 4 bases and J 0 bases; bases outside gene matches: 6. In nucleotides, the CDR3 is TGTGCCAGCAGCGGTGGGGGGACAGCTAACTATGGCTACACCTTC. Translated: CASSGGGTANYGYTF.

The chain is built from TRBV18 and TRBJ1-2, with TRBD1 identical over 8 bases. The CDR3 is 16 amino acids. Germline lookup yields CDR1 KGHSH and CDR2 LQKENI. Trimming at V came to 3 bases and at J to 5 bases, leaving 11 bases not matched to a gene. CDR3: CASSPTSQGAGYGYTF. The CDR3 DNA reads TGTGCCAGCTCACCTACATCCCAGGGGGCTGGATATGGCTACACCTTC.

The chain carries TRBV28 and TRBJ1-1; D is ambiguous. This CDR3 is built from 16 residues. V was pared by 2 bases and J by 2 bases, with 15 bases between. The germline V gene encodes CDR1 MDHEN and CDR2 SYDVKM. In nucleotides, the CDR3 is TGTGCCAGCAGTTTAATGGCAGTCCCGTCTAACACTGAAGCTTTCTTT. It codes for CASSLMAVPSNTEAFF. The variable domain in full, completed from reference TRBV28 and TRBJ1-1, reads DVKVTQSSRYLVKRTGEKVFLECVQDMDHENMFWYRQDPGLGLRLIYFSYDVKMKEKGDIPEGYSVSREKKERFSLILESASTNQTSMYLCASSLMAVPSNTEAFFGQGTRLTVV.

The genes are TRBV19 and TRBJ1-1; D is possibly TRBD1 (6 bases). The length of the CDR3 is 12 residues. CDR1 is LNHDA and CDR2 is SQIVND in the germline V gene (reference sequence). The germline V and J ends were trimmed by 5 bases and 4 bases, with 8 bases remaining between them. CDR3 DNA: TGTGCCAGTAGTCTCAGGGGCACTGAAGCTTTCTTT. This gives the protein CASSLRGTEAFF.

The CDR3, as DNA: TGCGCCAGCAGCCAAGGACAGGGGGTCCAGACCCAGTACTTC. Its protein product is CASSQGQGVQTQYF. The chain joins TRBV4-3 to TRBJ2-5; TRBD1 matches 9 bases. The CDR3 contains 14 residues. The junction had 3 bases not matched to a gene; V was cut back by 1 base and J by 6 bases. Per the germline V gene, CDR1 is LGHNA and CDR2 is YSLEER.